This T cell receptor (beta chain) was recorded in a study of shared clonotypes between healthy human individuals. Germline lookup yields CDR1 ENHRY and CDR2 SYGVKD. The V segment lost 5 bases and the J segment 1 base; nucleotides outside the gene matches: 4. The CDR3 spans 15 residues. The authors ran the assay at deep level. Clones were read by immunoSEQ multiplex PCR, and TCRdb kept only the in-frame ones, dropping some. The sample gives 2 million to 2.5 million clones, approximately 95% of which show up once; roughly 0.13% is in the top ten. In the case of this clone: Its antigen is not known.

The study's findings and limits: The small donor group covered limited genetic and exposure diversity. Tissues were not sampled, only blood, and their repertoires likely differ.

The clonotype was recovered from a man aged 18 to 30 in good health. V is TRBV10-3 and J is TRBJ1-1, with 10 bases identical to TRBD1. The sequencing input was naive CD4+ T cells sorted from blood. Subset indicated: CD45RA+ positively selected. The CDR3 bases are TGTGCCATCAGTAGACAGGGGGCGTCGAACACTGAAGCTTTCTTT. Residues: CAISRQGASNTEAFF.